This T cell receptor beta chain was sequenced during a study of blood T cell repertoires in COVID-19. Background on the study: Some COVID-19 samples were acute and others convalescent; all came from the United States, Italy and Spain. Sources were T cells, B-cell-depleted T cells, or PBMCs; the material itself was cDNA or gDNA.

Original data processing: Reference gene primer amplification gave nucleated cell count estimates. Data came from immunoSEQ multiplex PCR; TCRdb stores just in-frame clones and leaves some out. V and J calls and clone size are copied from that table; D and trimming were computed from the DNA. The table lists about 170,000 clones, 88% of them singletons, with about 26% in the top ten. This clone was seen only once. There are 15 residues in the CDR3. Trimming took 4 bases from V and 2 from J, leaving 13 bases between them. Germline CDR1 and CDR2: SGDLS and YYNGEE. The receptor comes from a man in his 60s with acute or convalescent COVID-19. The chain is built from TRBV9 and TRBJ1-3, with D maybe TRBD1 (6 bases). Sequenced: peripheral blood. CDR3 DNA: TGTGCCAGCAGCATTACAGGGAATACTGGAAACACCATATATTTT. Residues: CASSITGNTGNTIYF.